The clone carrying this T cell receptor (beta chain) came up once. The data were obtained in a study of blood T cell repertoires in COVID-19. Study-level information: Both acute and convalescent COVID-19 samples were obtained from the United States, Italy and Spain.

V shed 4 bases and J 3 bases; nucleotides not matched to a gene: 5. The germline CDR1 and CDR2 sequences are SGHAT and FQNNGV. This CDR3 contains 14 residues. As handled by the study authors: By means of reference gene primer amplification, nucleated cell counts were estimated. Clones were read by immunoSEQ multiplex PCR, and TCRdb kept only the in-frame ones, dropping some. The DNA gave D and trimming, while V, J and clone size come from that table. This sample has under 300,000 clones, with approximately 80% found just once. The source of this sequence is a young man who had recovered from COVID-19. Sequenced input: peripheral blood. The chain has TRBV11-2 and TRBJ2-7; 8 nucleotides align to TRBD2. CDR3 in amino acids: CASSSGLGDYEQYF. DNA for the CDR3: TGTGCCAGCAGCTCGGGACTAGGGGACTACGAGCAGTACTTC.